This T cell receptor beta chain is from a study of T cells in Graves' hyperthyroidism and ophthalmopathy (dated by TCRdb to between 2018 and 2021). Concerning the study at large: Peripheral blood samples were taken at initial diagnosis, before any treatment was given. TCR V-J signatures able to tell the groups apart were searched for in a discovery cohort of around 95 patients, of whom 43 had Graves' ophthalmopathy and about 55 had stable Graves' hyperthyroidism. Prospective prediction of ophthalmopathy was tested in an independent validation cohort consisting of about 19 hyperthyroidism patients and around 16 patients who later progressed to ophthalmopathy. The approximately 100 discovery patients were randomly split 7:3 into training and test sets. The study also compared thyroid tissue and blood T-cell repertoires from over 5 Graves' hyperthyroidism patients. Once sampling was done, hyperthyroidism patients were given methimazole at a starting dose of 30 mg daily, whereas ophthalmopathy patients were given high-dose intravenous methylprednisolone. The paper reports TCR Vbeta CDR3 sequencing of some 140 peripheral blood samples: over 40 ophthalmopathy, under 80 hyperthyroidism and around 17 progressor patients.

From the cysteine up to the phenylalanine, the CDR3 has a length of 16 residues. Solely the CDR3 DNA is kept, with 48 bases framed from the first base. V ends up 7 bases short and J 0 bases short, with an unmatched junction base count of 6. Overall results and qualifications from the work: Ophthalmopathy was separated from stable hyperthyroidism by a 13 V-J signature model, with about 88% sensitivity and 81% to 82% specificity obtained in cross-validation and 80%/75% obtained in testing. In validation, progression to ophthalmopathy was predicted by the model with roughly 69% sensitivity and about 72% specificity, a median of around 6.5 months before onset. Sample size was not statistically predetermined, and investigators were not blinded to group allocation. Most expanded thyroid clonotypes (frequency above 0.001) were also found in blood, which suggests that blood repertoires may mirror thyroid immune responses.

TCR beta CDR3 regions were amplified from RNA transcripts. The first round of RT-PCR for the TCR CDR3 was performed with the HTBI primer set and the Qiagen OneStep RT-PCR kit. A second multiplex PCR round built the libraries, followed by size selection and purification. Sequencing of the libraries was done on an Illumina HiSeq2000 using paired-end 100 bp reads. The published analysis was carried out like this. Raw data were processed with SOAPnuke, discarding reads with adapters, uncalled bases, mean Phred below 15, or no exact constant-primer or identifier match. High-quality paired reads were merged using COPE v1.2.5, and each unique nucleotide sequence was defined as a clonotype. MiTCR v1.1 was used to align clonotypes to the IMGT TRBV, TRBD and TRBJ reference segments. The analysis included only V-J combinations with a frequency above 0.0001, which together covered 99% to 99.2% of the repertoires. A TCS score was defined as the ratio between F50 (clonal expansion) and ExV (chaos), using BLOSUM62-based TCRdist between CDR3 peptides within each V-J. Welch's t-statistics and random forest reduced around 520 V-J features to 13, which were used in a naive Bayes classifier (R e1071). TCRdb reanalyzed the raw reads on its own, using fastp at Q25 for trimming and MiXCR for clone calling, and kept in-frame beta chains. Rows with one shared CDR3 protein collapse into an entry with the most common genes and DNA. The V and J calls shown here were made by TCRdb, not taken from the authors' results. The sample data list 600,000 to 750,000 distinct CDR3 sequences, and approximately 15% of these were observed just once. The ten largest clonotypes hold roughly a sixth of the sample.

Graves' hyperthyroidism was defined as stable when no progression to ophthalmopathy occurred over 18 months of follow-up. Hyperthyroidism patients were newly diagnosed, with disease duration under 2 months, and aged 18 to 65 years. Patients with uncontrolled infections, other autoimmune diseases, pregnancy or lactation were excluded. Diagnoses relied on clinical symptoms, serum thyroxine and TRAb, thyroid ultrasound and orbital computed tomography. Ficoll-Paque density gradient centrifugation was used to isolate PBMCs from about 10 ml of fresh peripheral blood. Total RNA was extracted using Trizol reagent, and RNA quality was assessed on an Agilent 2100 Bioanalyzer. For this clonotype: Its recognized antigen is unknown. One base away there is no much larger clone; base qualities are not given.

The rearranged segments are TRBV12-3 or TRBV12-4 and TRBJ2-3, and TRBD2 matches 11 of the central bases. Sequencing used blood. The TCR comes from a middle-aged man with Graves' hyperthyroidism. The CDR3 reads as follows: CASILTSGTSTDTQYF. Here is the DNA: TGTGCCAGCATCCTGACTAGCGGGACTAGCACAGATACGCAGTATTTT.